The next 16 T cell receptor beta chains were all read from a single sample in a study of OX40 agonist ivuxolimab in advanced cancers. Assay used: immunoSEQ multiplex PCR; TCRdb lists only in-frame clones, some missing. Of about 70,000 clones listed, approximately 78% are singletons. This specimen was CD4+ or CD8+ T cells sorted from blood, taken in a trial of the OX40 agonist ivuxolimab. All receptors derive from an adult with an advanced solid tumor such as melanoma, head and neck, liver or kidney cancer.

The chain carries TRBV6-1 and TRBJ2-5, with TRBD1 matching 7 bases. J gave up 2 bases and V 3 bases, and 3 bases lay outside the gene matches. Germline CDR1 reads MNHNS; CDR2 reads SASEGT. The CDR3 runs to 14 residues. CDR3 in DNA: TGTGCCAGCAGTGACGGACAGGCTCAAGAGACCCAGTACTTC. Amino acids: CASSDGQAQETQYF.

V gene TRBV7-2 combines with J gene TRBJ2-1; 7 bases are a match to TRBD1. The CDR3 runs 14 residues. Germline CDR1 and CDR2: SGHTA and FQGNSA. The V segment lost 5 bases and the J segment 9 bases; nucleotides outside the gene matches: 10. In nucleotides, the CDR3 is TGTGCCAGCAGCCCATCCTCAGGGGGTACTGAGCAGTTCTTC. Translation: CASSPSSGGTEQFF.

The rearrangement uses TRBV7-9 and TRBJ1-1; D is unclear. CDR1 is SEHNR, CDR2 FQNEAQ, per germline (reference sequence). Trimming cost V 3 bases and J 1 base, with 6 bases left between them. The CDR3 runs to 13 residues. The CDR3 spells CASSFSGNTEAFF. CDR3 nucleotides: TGTGCCAGCAGCTTTAGCGGGAACACTGAAGCTTTCTTT.

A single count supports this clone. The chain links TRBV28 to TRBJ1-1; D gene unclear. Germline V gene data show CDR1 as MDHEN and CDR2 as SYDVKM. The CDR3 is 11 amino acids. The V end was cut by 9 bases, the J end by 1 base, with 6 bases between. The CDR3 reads CASSTNTEAFF. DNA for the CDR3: TGTGCCAGTTCTACGAACACTGAAGCTTTCTTT.

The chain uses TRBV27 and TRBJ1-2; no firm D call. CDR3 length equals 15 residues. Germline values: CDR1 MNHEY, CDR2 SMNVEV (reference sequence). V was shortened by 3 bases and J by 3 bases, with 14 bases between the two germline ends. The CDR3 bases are TGTGCCAGCAGTTTTGGAGCGGCGGGCCACTATGGCTACACCTTC. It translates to CASSFGAAGHYGYTF.

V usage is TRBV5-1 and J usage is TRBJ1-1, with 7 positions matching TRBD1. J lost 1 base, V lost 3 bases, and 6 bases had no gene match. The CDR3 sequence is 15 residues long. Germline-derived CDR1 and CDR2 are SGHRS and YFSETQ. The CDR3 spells CASSSLGQENTEAFF. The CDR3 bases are TGCGCCAGCAGCTCCCTCGGACAGGAGAACACTGAAGCTTTCTTT.

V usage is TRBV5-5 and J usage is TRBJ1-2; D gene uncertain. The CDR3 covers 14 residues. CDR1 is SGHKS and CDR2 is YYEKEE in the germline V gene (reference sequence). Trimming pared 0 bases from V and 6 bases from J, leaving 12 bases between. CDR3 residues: CASSLVAALNGYTF. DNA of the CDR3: TGTGCCAGCAGCTTGGTAGCAGCGCTGAATGGCTACACCTTC.

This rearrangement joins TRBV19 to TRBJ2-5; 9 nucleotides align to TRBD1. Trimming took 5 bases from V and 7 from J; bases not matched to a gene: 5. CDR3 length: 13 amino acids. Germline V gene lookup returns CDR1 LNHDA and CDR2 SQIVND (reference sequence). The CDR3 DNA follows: TGTGCCAGTAGTCCGGGACAGGGTGGGACCCAGTACTTC. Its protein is CASSPGQGGTQYF.

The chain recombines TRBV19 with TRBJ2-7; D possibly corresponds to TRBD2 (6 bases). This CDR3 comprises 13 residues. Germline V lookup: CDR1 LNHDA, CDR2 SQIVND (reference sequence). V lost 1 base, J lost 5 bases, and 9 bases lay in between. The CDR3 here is CASSIGLADEQYV. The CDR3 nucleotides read TGTGCCAGTAGTATAGGGTTAGCGGACGAGCAGTACGTC.

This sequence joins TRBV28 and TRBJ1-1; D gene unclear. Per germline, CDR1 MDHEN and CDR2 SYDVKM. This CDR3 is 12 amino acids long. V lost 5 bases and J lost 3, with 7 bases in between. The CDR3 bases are TGTGCCAGCAGTCCGTCCGACACTGAAGCTTTCTTT. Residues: CASSPSDTEAFF.

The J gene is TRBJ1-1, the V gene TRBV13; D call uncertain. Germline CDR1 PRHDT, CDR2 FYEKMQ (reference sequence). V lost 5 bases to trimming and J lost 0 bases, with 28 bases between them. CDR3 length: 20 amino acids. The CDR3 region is CASSPAGFATEGFMNTEAFF. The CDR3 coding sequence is TGTGCCAGCAGCCCCGCGGGCTTCGCCACGGAGGGTTTCATGAACACTGAAGCTTTCTTT.

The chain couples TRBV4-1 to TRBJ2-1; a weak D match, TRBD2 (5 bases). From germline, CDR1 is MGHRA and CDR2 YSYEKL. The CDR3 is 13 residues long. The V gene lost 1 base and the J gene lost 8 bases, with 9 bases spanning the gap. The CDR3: CASSQVSVDEQFF. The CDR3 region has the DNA TGCGCCAGCAGCCAAGTTAGCGTAGATGAGCAGTTCTTC.

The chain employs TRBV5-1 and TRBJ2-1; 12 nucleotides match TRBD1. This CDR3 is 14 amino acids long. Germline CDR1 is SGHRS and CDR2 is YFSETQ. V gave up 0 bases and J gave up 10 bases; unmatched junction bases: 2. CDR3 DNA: TGCGCCAGCAGCTTGGAGGGGACAGGGGGCGAGCAGTTCTTC. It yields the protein CASSLEGTGGEQFF. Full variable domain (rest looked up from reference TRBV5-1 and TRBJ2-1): KAGVTQTPRYLIKTRGQQVTLSCSPISGHRSVSWYQQTPGQGLQFLFEYFSETQRNKGNFPGRFSGRQFSNSRSEMNVSTLELGDSALYLCASSLEGTGGEQFFGPGTRLTVL.

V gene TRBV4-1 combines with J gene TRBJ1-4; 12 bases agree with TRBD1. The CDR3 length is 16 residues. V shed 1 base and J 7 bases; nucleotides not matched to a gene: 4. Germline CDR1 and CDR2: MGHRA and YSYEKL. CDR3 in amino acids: CASSQGDRGRTEKLFF. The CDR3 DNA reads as TGCGCCAGCAGCCAAGGGGACAGGGGGCGCACTGAAAAACTGTTTTTT.

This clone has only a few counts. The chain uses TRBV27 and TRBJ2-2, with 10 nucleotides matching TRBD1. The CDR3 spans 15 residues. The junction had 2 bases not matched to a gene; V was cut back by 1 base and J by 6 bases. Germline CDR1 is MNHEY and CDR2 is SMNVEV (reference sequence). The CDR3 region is CASSLWDRGPGELFF. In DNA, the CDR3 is TGTGCCAGCAGTTTATGGGACAGGGGCCCCGGGGAGCTGTTTTTT.

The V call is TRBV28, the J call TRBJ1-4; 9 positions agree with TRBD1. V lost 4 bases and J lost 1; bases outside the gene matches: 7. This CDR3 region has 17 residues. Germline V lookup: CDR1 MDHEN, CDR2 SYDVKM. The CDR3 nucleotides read TGTGCCAGCAGTTCGGCCGGGACAGGGTTAACTAATGAAAAACTGTTTTTT. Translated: CASSSAGTGLTNEKLFF.